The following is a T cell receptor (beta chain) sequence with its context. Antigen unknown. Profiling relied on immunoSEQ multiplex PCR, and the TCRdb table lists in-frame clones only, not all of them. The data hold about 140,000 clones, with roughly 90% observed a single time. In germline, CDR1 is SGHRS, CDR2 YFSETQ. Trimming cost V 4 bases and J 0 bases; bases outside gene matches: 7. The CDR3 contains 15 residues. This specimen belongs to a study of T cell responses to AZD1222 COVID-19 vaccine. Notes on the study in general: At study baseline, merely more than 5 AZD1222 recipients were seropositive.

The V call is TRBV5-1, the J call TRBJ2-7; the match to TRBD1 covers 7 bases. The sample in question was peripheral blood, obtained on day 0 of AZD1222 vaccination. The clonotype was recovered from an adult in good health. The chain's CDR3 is CASSGQDPSSYEQYF. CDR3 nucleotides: TGCGCCAGCAGCGGACAGGATCCGAGCTCCTACGAGCAGTACTTC.